The rows below give T cell receptor beta chains drawn from one sample of a study of blood T cell repertoires in COVID-19. This table comes from immunoSEQ multiplex PCR, and its TCRdb copy is limited to in-frame clones, with some not included. In the table there are around 270,000 clones, around 89% of which are singletons. The sample taken for sequencing was peripheral blood. All receptors derive from a man aged 55 to 70 who had recovered from COVID-19. Both conserved end residues are part of each CDR3.

V: TRBV6-5
J: TRBJ1-1
CDR3: CASWRGANTEAFF

V: TRBV25-1
J: TRBJ2-5
CDR3: CASSEFGSQETQYF

V: TRBV10-1
J: TRBJ2-2
CDR3: CASSDLLAGGPGDTGELFF

V: TRBV30
J: TRBJ1-2
CDR3: CAWSGRAFSYGYTF

V: TRBV7-7
J: TRBJ2-7
CDR3: CASSPETETYEQYF

V: TRBV19
J: TRBJ2-3
CDR3: CASSMGAGGLVGPSTDTQYF

V: TRBV27
J: TRBJ1-1
CDR3: CASINPGTASTEAFF

V: TRBV5-1
J: TRBJ2-1
CDR3: CASSLDLRERDEQFF

V: TRBV9
J: TRBJ2-4
CDR3: CASSEQGAPVKNIQYF

V: TRBV21-1
J: TRBJ2-1
CDR3: CASSKVEGAHYNEQFF

V: TRBV6-5
J: TRBJ1-2
CDR3: CASSYSRQGADGYTF

V: TRBV10-3
J: TRBJ1-2
CDR3: CAISGRGYGYTF

V: TRBV6-2/TRBV6-3
J: TRBJ2-5
CDR3: CASSSGLAGRETQYF

V: TRBV12-5
J: TRBJ1-4
CDR3: CASGKGTTNEKLFF

V: TRBV6-1
J: TRBJ2-1
CDR3: CASSGTLAGSYNEQFF

V: TRBV5-1
J: TRBJ1-5
CDR3: CASSLGGRNQPQHF